The entry that follows covers one T cell receptor (beta chain) sequence. Its antigen remains unknown. This entry comes from a study of graft-versus-host responses after intestinal transplantation. Measured with immunoSEQ multiplex PCR; TCRdb has only the in-frame clones, and not every one. The sample lists roughly 120,000 clones, just over 90% occurring once. The CDR3 spans 12 residues. Per the germline V gene, CDR1 is GTSNPN and CDR2 is SVGIG (reference sequence). V gave up 3 bases and J gave up 0 bases, with 3 bases separating them. This specimen consisted of unstimulated CD4+ T cells sorted from spleen or lymph node cells, obtained before intestinal transplant. The TCR originated in a human donor who received an intestinal transplant. J is TRBJ1-3 and V is TRBV30; D gene uncertain. Here the CDR3 reads CAWSRSGNTIYF. The CDR3 DNA is TGTGCCTGGAGCCGCTCTGGAAACACCATATATTTT. Complete variable domain (other parts from reference TRBV30 and TRBJ1-3): SQTIHQWPATLVQPVGSPLSLECTVEGTSNPNLYWYRQAAGRGLQLLFYSVGIGQISSEVPQNLSASRPQDRQFILSSKKLLLSDSGFYLCAWSRSGNTIYFGEGSWLTVV.